Following are 14 T cell receptor beta chains from one sample sequenced in a study of beta chain features in type 1 diabetes. General observations from the study: Patients with Type 1 diabetes showed moderately but significantly shorter TCRB CDR3s in all four CD4+ subsets.

No antigen is known for these receptors. Reverse transcribing all isolated RNA meant expressed TCRB transcripts were sequenced. Data came from immunoSEQ multiplex PCR; TCRdb stores just in-frame clones and leaves some out. This repertoire shows 120,000 to 150,000 clones, less than 15% found once; its top ten account for less than 1.5%. Material for sequencing was central memory CD4+ T cells from blood. Receptors originate from a young man with type 1 diabetes.

This clone showed up many times. In DNA form, the CDR3 reads TGCAGCGTTGAAACAGGGCAAGGGCCTGATGAGCAGTTCTTC. Encoded protein: CSVETGQGPDEQFF. This chain uses TRBV29-1 with TRBJ2-1; the D gene is possibly TRBD1 (6 bases). The CDR3 consists of 14 residues. Per germline, CDR1 SQVTM and CDR2 ANQGSEA. Trimming took 2 bases from V and 8 from J, leaving 16 bases between them.

CDR3 sequence (DNA): TGTGCCAGCAGCCCATCAAGGGCGGTCTACGAGCAGTACTTC. Its translation is CASSPSRAVYEQYF. V usage is TRBV7-8 and J usage is TRBJ2-7; no clear D. Germline CDR1 is SGHVS and CDR2 is FQNEAQ. The V end lost 5 bases, the J end lost 3 bases, and 14 bases lay between the germline ends. The length of the CDR3 is 14 residues.

This clone was recorded a few times. The V call is TRBV5-1, the J call TRBJ2-3; a weak D match, TRBD1 (6 bases). CDR1 is SGHRS and CDR2 is YFSETQ in the germline V gene. Trimming pared 4 bases from V and 2 bases from J, leaving 14 bases between. This CDR3 region has 15 residues. The CDR3: CASSPTGYPTDTQYF. CDR3 DNA: TGCGCCAGCAGCCCCACAGGGTATCCCACAGATACGCAGTATTTT.

CDR3 sequence reads: CAWNTGNSPLHF. The CDR3 DNA follows: TGTGCCTGGAACACAGGGAATTCACCCCTCCACTTT. This chain links TRBV30 with TRBJ1-6, with a possible D match to TRBD1 (6 bases). CDR1 and CDR2 from the germline V gene are GTSNPN and SVGIG (reference sequence). V dropped 4 bases and J dropped 7 bases, with 8 bases sitting between them. The CDR3 is made up of 12 amino acids.

The chain recombines TRBV28 with TRBJ2-7; 7 bases align to TRBD1. From germline, CDR1 is MDHEN and CDR2 SYDVKM. With 5 bases clipped from V and 2 bases from J, the junction kept 6 bases outside the gene matches. CDR3 length: 14 amino acids. CDR3 sequence (DNA): TGTGCCAGCAGTACCGGGACAGTTCCCTACGAGCAGTACTTC. It codes for CASSTGTVPYEQYF.

This chain uses TRBV6-6 with TRBJ2-7; no firm D call. Trimming removed 4 bases from V and 4 bases from J, with 5 bases in between. This CDR3 has 11 amino acids. Germline V gives CDR1 MNHNY, CDR2 SVGAGI (reference sequence). This chain's CDR3 is CASSSRYEQYF. CDR3 bases: TGTGCCAGCAGTTCCCGGTACGAGCAGTACTTC.

This chain joins TRBV18 and TRBJ2-1; 8 bases match TRBD2. V lost 3 bases to trimming and J lost 2 bases; unmatched junction nucleotides: 9. The V gene's germline CDR1 is KGHSH and CDR2 LQKENI. This CDR3 has 17 residues. Here the CDR3 DNA reads TGTGCCAGCTCACCCTATAGCGGGGCGTTCCCCTACAATGAGCAGTTCTTC. It specifies CASSPYSGAFPYNEQFF.

The V and J genes are TRBV5-1 and TRBJ2-5, with D possibly TRBD1 on 5 matching bases. CDR1 and CDR2 from the germline V gene are SGHRS and YFSETQ. CDR3 length: 16 residues. V gave up 0 bases and J gave up 4 bases, with 16 bases separating them. CDR3 loop: CASSLGSQGIGETQYF. CDR3 DNA: TGCGCCAGCAGCTTGGGTTCCCAGGGAATAGGAGAGACCCAGTACTTC.

This clone was detected a few times. This chain uses TRBV30 with TRBJ1-5; D unclear. The germline CDR1 and CDR2 sequences are GTSNPN and SVGIG (reference sequence). V lost 3 bases to trimming and J lost 2 bases, with 5 bases between them. The CDR3 totals 12 residues. CDR3 bases: TGTGCCTGGAGCGGACGCAATCAGCCCCAGCATTTT. Its translation is CAWSGRNQPQHF. Full variable domain (outside the CDR3, taken from reference TRBV30 and TRBJ1-5): SQTIHQWPATLVQPVGSPLSLECTVEGTSNPNLYWYRQAAGRGLQLLFYSVGIGQISSEVPQNLSASRPQDRQFILSSKKLLLSDSGFYLCAWSGRNQPQHFGDGTRLSIL.

J is TRBJ1-2 and V is TRBV5-1; D unresolved. The V gene lost 1 base and the J gene lost 5 bases, with 12 bases spanning the gap. This CDR3 has 14 residues. CDR1 and CDR2 (germline): SGHRS, YFSETQ. The CDR3 DNA sequence: TGCGCCAGCAGCTTGCGGACTTCCACTTATGGCTACACCTTC. Amino acids: CASSLRTSTYGYTF.

The table lists this clone with many counts. The V call is TRBV7-9, the J call TRBJ2-5; D not resolved. There are 11 residues in the CDR3. V gave up 10 bases and J gave up 3 bases, with 9 bases separating them. The germline V gene has CDR1 SEHNR and CDR2 FQNEAQ (reference sequence). CDR3 region: CAMDGEETQYF. The CDR3 DNA sequence: TGTGCCATGGACGGCGAAGAGACCCAGTACTTC. Together with reference TRBV7-9 and TRBJ2-5, the CDR3 gives the full variable domain: DTGVSQNPRHKITKRGQNVTFRCDPISEHNRLYWYRQTLGQGPEFLTYFQNEAQLEKSRLLSDRFSAERPKGSFSTLEIQRTEQGDSAMYLCAMDGEETQYFGPGTRLLVL.

There are a few counts of this clone. The rearrangement joins TRBV6-1 to TRBJ1-5; tentative D call: TRBD1 (6 bases). Trimming removed 7 bases from V and 6 bases from J, with 19 bases in between. Germline lookup yields CDR1 MNHNS and CDR2 SASEGT. This CDR3 contains 15 residues. CDR3 protein: CASNPTGQGSQPQHF. Written as DNA, the CDR3 is TGTGCCAGCAACCCAACCGGGCAGGGGAGTCAGCCCCAGCATTTT.

A few counts support this clone. The chain uses TRBV9 and TRBJ2-5, with D perhaps TRBD2 (6 bases). The germline V gene encodes CDR1 SGDLS and CDR2 YYNGEE. CDR3 length: 17 residues. Trimming left V 1 base short and J 3 bases short, with 19 bases between. The CDR3 loop reads CASSVSSWGAGKETQYF. The CDR3 nucleotides are TGTGCCAGCAGCGTATCGTCATGGGGCGCGGGGAAAGAGACCCAGTACTTC.

The rearrangement uses TRBV7-9 and TRBJ1-2; D not certain. The germline V gene has CDR1 SEHNR and CDR2 FQNEAQ (reference sequence). The V gene lost 0 bases and the J gene lost 8 bases, with 16 bases spanning the gap. This CDR3 spans 15 amino acids. The CDR3, as DNA: TGTGCCAGCAGCTTAGCGACATTGGGTGCTTGGGGCTACACCTTC. It translates to CASSLATLGAWGYTF.